The rows below give T cell receptor beta chains drawn from one sample of a study of Graves' ophthalmopathy and Graves' hyperthyroidism. TCRdb redid the calling of the multiplex PCR reads with MiXCR, one entry per CDR3 protein. The table shows more than 1,000,000 distinct CDR3 sequences, with less than 45% occurring only once. Sequencing was performed on peripheral blood or thyroid tissue (not recorded which). These TCRs come from an adult man with Graves' hyperthyroidism. CDR3s include the opening cysteine and the closing phenylalanine or tryptophan. Each record gives: J gene, V gene, clone size, D gene, CDR3 length, CDR3 protein, CDR3 DNA. D genes are given only for firm matches. A row's size may be missing; if present it is once, few, many or a size class.

TRBJ2-7 | TRBV7-2 | few | - | 15 | CASSSQGLAGYEQYF | TGTGCCAGCAGTTCACAGGGCTTGGCGGGCTACGAGCAGTACTTC
TRBJ1-5 | TRBV20-1 | few | - | 13 | CSARQGRDQPQHF | TGCAGTGCTAGGCAGGGTCGGGATCAGCCCCAGCATTTT
TRBJ1-1 | TRBV29-1 | many | TRBD1 | 13 | CSAEDRLNHEAFF | TGCAGCGCCGAGGACAGGCTAAACCATGAAGCTTTCTTT
TRBJ1-2 | TRBV25-1 | - | TRBD1 | 10 | CARTGIGYTF | TGTGCCCGGACAGGAATCGGCTACACCTTC
TRBJ2-5 | TRBV20-1 | many | - | 14 | CSARSPASQETQYF | TGCAGTGCTAGGAGTCCGGCGTCCCAAGAGACCCAGTACTTC
TRBJ1-2 | TRBV10-3 | - | TRBD1 | 13 | CAITSGGNYGYTF | TGTGCCATCACATCAGGGGGAAACTATGGCTACACCTTC
TRBJ1-1 | TRBV10-3 | many | - | 15 | CAISHGQSGNTEAFF | TGTGCCATCAGCCACGGACAGTCGGGGAACACTGAAGCTTTCTTT
TRBJ1-2 | TRBV30 | few | TRBD1 | 14 | CAWNPTGKDYGYTF | TGTGCCTGGAACCCGACAGGGAAGGATTATGGCTACACCTTC
TRBJ1-2 | TRBV20-1 | - | - | 11 | CSARASDGYTF | TGCAGTGCTAGGGCTTCGGACGGCTACACCTTC
TRBJ1-2 | TRBV10-3 | - | - | 12 | CAISEGNNGYTF | TGTGCCATCAGTGAGGGCAACAATGGCTACACCTTC
TRBJ1-5 | TRBV20-1 | many | - | 13 | CSARGVGDQPQHF | TGCAGTGCTAGAGGGGTTGGGGATCAGCCCCAGCATTTT
TRBJ1-1 | TRBV7-8 | many | TRBD1 | 15 | CASSLGQGLGIEAFF | TGTGCCAGCAGCTTGGGACAGGGCTTAGGGATTGAAGCTTTCTTT
TRBJ1-1 | TRBV29-1 | - | - | 12 | CSSTNGGLGAFF | TGCAGCAGTACGAACGGGGGGCTAGGCGCTTTCTTT
TRBJ2-6 | TRBV15 | many | - | 16 | CATSRDRHSGANVLTF | TGTGCCACCAGCAGAGATCGTCACTCTGGGGCCAACGTCCTGACTTTC
TRBJ2-5 | TRBV10-3 | - | - | 16 | CAISDEAQGQQETQYF | TGTGCCATCAGTGATGAAGCCCAAGGTCAACAAGAGACCCAGTACTTC
TRBJ1-1 | TRBV7-3 | many | TRBD1 | 16 | CASSLGPGRGPTEAFF | TGTGCCAGCAGCTTAGGCCCGGGCAGGGGGCCTACTGAAGCTTTCTTT
TRBJ2-2 | TRBV10-3 | - | - | 14 | CAISGLTGAGELFF | TGTGCCATCAGTGGACTTACCGGGGCCGGGGAGCTGTTTTTT
TRBJ1-1 | TRBV7-9 | many | - | 16 | CASSLASMVGNTEAFF | TGTGCCAGCAGCTTAGCGAGTATGGTAGGGAACACTGAAGCTTTCTTT
TRBJ2-7 | TRBV20-1 | many | - | 13 | CSAREDTFYEQYF | TGCAGTGCTAGAGAGGACACGTTCTACGAGCAGTACTTC
TRBJ1-2 | TRBV27 | - | - | 14 | CASSLRGDDYGYTF | TGTGCCAGCAGTTTGAGAGGGGACGACTATGGCTACACCTTC
TRBJ2-5 | TRBV13 | few | TRBD1 | 19 | CASSRNLGQGILDQETQYF | TGTGCCAGCAGCCGTAACCTGGGACAGGGTATCTTGGACCAAGAGACCCAGTACTTC
TRBJ2-5 | TRBV7-3 | once | - | 15 | CASSLMGGQSETQYF | TGTGCCAGCAGCTTAATGGGGGGGCAGTCGGAGACCCAGTACTTC
TRBJ2-7 | TRBV29-1 | - | - | 12 | CSFPGHTYEQYF | TGCAGCTTCCCGGGGCACACCTACGAGCAGTACTTC
TRBJ1-2 | TRBV12-3/TRBV12-4 | - | - | 13 | CASRPGVGYGYTF | TGTGCCAGCAGACCTGGGGTTGGCTATGGCTACACCTTC
TRBJ1-1 | TRBV5-5 | - | - | 14 | CASRPWEGHTEAFF | TGTGCCAGCAGGCCCTGGGAGGGGCACACTGAAGCTTTCTTT
TRBJ1-5 | TRBV9 | few | - | 15 | CASSRTRTTNQPQHF | TGTGCCAGCAGCCGCACCAGGACAACTAATCAGCCCCAGCATTTT
TRBJ2-5 | TRBV7-9 | many | - | 17 | CASSLVGRLGNQETQYF | TGTGCCAGCAGCTTAGTCGGACGTCTAGGGAACCAAGAGACCCAGTACTTC
TRBJ2-7 | TRBV6-1 | - | TRBD2 | 21 | CASSERTGGTSGRAGTYEQYF | TGTGCCAGCAGTGAACGGACAGGGGGAACTAGCGGGAGGGCCGGTACCTACGAGCAGTACTTC
TRBJ2-5 | TRBV6-5 | few | - | 14 | CASRYRVGGETQYF | TGTGCCAGCAGATACAGGGTTGGGGGAGAGACCCAGTACTTC
TRBJ1-5 | TRBV19 | many | - | 15 | CASSAGDLGNQPQHF | TGTGCCAGTAGTGCGGGGGATCTGGGCAATCAGCCCCAGCATTTT
TRBJ2-5 | TRBV20-1 | many | TRBD2 | 14 | CSGTSGWYQETQYF | TGCAGTGGGACTAGCGGTTGGTACCAAGAGACCCAGTACTTC
TRBJ1-1 | TRBV6-5 | few | - | 13 | CASSYISHTEAFF | TGTGCCAGCAGTTACATCAGTCACACTGAAGCTTTCTTT
TRBJ1-2 | TRBV7-2 | - | - | 12 | CASYGRDYGYTF | TGTGCCAGCTACGGACGGGACTATGGCTACACCTTC
TRBJ2-5 | TRBV12-3/TRBV12-4 | many | - | 13 | CASSPARRETQYF | TGTGCCAGCAGTCCGGCGAGGCGTGAGACCCAGTACTTC
TRBJ1-1 | TRBV4-3 | - | TRBD1 | 14 | CASGQDVRGSEAFF | TGCGCCAGCGGCCAAGACGTCAGGGGGTCTGAAGCTTTCTTT
TRBJ2-5 | TRBV6-4 | few | - | 13 | CASSDNGGETQYF | TGTGCCAGCAGTGATAATGGTGGGGAGACCCAGTACTTC
TRBJ2-7 | TRBV10-3 | - | TRBD1 | 17 | CAISTAPGTGVSYERYF | TGTGCCATCAGCACGGCCCCCGGGACAGGGGTCTCCTACGAGCGGTACTTC
TRBJ2-3 | TRBV7-9 | - | TRBD1 | 10 | CASSPDRGRF | TGTGCCAGCAGCCCCGACAGGGGGCGTTTT
TRBJ1-2 | TRBV7-9 | few | - | 15 | CASSLAQGRDHGYTF | TGTGCCAGCAGCTTAGCGCAGGGTAGAGATCATGGCTACACCTTC
TRBJ2-2 | TRBV7-6 | many | TRBD1 | 16 | CASSINDRGLAGELFF | TGTGCCAGCAGCATCAATGACAGGGGGCTGGCCGGGGAGCTGTTTTTT
TRBJ1-2 | TRBV10-3 | - | TRBD1 | 14 | CATRTGGTIYGYTF | TGTGCCACCCGGACAGGGGGAACTATCTATGGCTACACCTTC
TRBJ1-1 | TRBV7-2 | - | TRBD1 | 16 | CASSSGQGERDTEAFF | TGTGCCAGCAGCTCAGGACAGGGGGAACGGGACACTGAAGCTTTCTTT
TRBJ2-7 | TRBV20-1 | many | - | 11 | CSASRDGEQYF | TGCAGTGCTAGTCGGGACGGTGAGCAGTACTTC
TRBJ2-7 | TRBV7-9 | many | TRBD1 | 15 | CASSSRDREDYEQYF | TGTGCCAGCAGCTCCCGGGACAGGGAGGACTACGAGCAGTACTTC
TRBJ1-2 | TRBV28 | many | - | 15 | CASSPRAEQTYGYTF | TGTGCCAGCAGTCCACGGGCAGAGCAAACCTATGGCTACACCTTC
TRBJ2-6 | TRBV19 | - | - | 15 | CASNADRAGANVLTF | TGTGCCAGTAATGCCGACAGAGCTGGGGCCAACGTCCTGACTTTC
TRBJ2-5 | TRBV10-3 | many | - | 16 | CAISEELGNIQETQYF | TGTGCCATCAGTGAGGAGTTAGGTAACATCCAAGAGACCCAGTACTTC
TRBJ2-7 | TRBV4-3 | - | - | 14 | CASSQAWGAGEQYF | TGCGCCAGCAGCCAGGCTTGGGGGGCAGGCGAGCAGTACTTC
TRBJ1-2 | TRBV15 | - | - | 16 | CATSSVASQWRDGYTF | TGTGCCACCAGCAGCGTTGCGTCCCAGTGGCGGGATGGCTACACCTTC
TRBJ2-7 | TRBV20-1 | many | TRBD1 | 14 | CSARRDRGAYEQYF | TGCAGTGCTAGGCGGGACAGGGGGGCCTACGAGCAGTACTTC
TRBJ2-5 | TRBV6-5 | few | - | 16 | CASRPLGAEAQETQYF | TGTGCCAGCAGGCCACTCGGGGCAGAGGCACAAGAGACCCAGTACTTC
TRBJ1-3 | TRBV20-1 | - | TRBD1 | 12 | CSASDRGNTIYF | TGCAGTGCTTCGGACAGGGGAAACACCATATATTTT
TRBJ2-5 | TRBV2 | once | - | 12 | CAIKDRGETQHF | TGTGCCATCAAGGACCGGGGAGAGACCCAGCACTTC
TRBJ2-2 | TRBV7-8 | few | - | 16 | CASSPVKGGNTGELFF | TGTGCCAGCAGCCCCGTCAAGGGGGGAAACACCGGGGAGCTGTTTTTT
TRBJ2-2 | TRBV11-1 | - | TRBD1 | 20 | CASSPTGTGAADRDTGELFF | TGTGCCAGCAGCCCGACCGGGACAGGGGCCGCGGACAGGGACACCGGGGAGCTGTTTTTT
TRBJ1-1 | TRBV20-1 | - | - | 13 | CRHIQRQNTEAFF | TGCAGGCATATACAGAGACAGAACACTGAAGCTTTCTTT